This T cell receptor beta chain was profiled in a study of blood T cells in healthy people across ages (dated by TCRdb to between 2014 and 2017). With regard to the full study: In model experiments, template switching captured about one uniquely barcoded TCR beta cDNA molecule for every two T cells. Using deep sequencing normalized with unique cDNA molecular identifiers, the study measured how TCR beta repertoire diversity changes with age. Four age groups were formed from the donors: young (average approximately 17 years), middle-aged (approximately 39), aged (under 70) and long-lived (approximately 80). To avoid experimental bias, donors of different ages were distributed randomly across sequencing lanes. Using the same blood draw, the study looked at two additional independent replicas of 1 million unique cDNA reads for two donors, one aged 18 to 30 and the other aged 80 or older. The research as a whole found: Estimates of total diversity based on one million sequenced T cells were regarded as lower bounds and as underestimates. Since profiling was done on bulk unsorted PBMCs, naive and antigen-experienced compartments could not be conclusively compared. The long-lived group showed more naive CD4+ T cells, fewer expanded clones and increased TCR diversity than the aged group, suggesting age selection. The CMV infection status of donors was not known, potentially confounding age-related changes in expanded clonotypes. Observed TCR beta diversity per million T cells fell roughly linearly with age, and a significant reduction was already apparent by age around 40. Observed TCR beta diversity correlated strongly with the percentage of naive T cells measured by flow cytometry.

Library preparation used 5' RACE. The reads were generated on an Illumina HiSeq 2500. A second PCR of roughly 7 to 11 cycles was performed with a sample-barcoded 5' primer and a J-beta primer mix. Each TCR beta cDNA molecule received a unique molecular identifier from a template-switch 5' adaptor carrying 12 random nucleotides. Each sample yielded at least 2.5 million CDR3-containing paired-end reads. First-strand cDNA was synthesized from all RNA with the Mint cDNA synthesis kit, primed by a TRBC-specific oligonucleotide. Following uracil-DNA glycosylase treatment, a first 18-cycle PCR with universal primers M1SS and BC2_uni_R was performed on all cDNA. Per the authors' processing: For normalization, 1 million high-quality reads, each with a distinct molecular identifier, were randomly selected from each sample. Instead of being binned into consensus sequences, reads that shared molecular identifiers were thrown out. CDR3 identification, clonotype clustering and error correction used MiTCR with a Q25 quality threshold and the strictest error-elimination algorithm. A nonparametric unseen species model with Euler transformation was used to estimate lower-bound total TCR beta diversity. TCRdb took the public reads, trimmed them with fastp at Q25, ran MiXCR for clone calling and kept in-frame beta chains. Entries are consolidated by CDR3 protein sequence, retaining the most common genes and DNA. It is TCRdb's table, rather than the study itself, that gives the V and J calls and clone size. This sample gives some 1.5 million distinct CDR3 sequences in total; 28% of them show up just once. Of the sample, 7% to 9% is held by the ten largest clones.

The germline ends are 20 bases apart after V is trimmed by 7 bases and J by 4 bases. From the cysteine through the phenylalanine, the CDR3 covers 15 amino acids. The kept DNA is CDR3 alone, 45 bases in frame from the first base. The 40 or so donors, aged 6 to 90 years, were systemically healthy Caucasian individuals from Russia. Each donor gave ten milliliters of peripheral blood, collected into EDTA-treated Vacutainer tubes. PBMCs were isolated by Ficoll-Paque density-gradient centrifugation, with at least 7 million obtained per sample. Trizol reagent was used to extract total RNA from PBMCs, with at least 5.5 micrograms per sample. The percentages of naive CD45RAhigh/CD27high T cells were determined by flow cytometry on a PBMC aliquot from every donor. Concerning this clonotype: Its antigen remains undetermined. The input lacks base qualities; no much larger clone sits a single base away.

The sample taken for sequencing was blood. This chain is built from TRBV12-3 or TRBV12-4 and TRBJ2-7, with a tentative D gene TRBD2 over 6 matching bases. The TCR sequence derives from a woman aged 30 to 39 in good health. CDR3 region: CASTINGGSFYEQYF. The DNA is TGTGCCAGCACCATCAATGGGGGGTCCTTTTACGAGCAGTACTTC.